A selection of T cell receptor beta chains follows, all from one sample in a study of T cell responses to AZD1222 COVID-19 vaccine. The repertoire was sequenced with immunoSEQ multiplex PCR; TCRdb's copy has only in-frame clones and lacks some. The table has some 110,000 clones, approximately 84% seen once. Sequencing was performed on peripheral blood, taken on day 0 of AZD1222 vaccination. The receptors were gathered from an adult in good health. Each CDR3 is given with its conserved first and last residue. Each record gives: D gene, clone size, J gene, V gene, CDR3 protein. The D gene is left open where the match is weak. Size tells how often a clone was seen (once, few, many) or the class of an expanded clone, and some rows leave it out.

d_call: .; clone_size: .; j_call: TRBJ2-1; v_call: TRBV27; cdr3_aa: CASSFTRLVINEQFF
d_call: .; clone_size: .; j_call: TRBJ2-1; v_call: TRBV28; cdr3_aa: CASRKRGTNYNEQFF
d_call: TRBD2; clone_size: .; j_call: TRBJ2-6; v_call: TRBV28; cdr3_aa: CASSSPLRGRSGANVLTF
d_call: .; clone_size: .; j_call: TRBJ2-7; v_call: TRBV5-1; cdr3_aa: CASSSGGGNYEQYF
d_call: .; clone_size: .; j_call: TRBJ1-5; v_call: TRBV18; cdr3_aa: CASSPGEGGRPQHF
d_call: TRBD1; clone_size: .; j_call: TRBJ1-1; v_call: TRBV5-5; cdr3_aa: CASSPDRGSTEAFF
d_call: .; clone_size: .; j_call: TRBJ2-3; v_call: TRBV28; cdr3_aa: CASSLKNTQYF
d_call: TRBD1; clone_size: .; j_call: TRBJ2-7; v_call: TRBV5-5; cdr3_aa: CASSGTGNYEQYF
d_call: .; clone_size: .; j_call: TRBJ2-1; v_call: TRBV12-3/TRBV12-4; cdr3_aa: CASSFIDEQFF
d_call: TRBD1; clone_size: .; j_call: TRBJ1-2; v_call: TRBV5-6; cdr3_aa: CASSLDQGAYGYTF
d_call: TRBD2; clone_size: .; j_call: TRBJ2-7; v_call: TRBV13; cdr3_aa: CASSKGLAVDEQYF
d_call: TRBD1; clone_size: .; j_call: TRBJ2-7; v_call: TRBV30; cdr3_aa: CAWSVGTGPEQYF
d_call: .; clone_size: .; j_call: TRBJ1-2; v_call: TRBV2; cdr3_aa: CASSAMSYGYTF
d_call: .; clone_size: .; j_call: TRBJ1-2; v_call: TRBV5-6; cdr3_aa: CASSLVEGYGYTF
d_call: TRBD1; clone_size: .; j_call: TRBJ2-7; v_call: TRBV18; cdr3_aa: CASSPSTGDEQYF
d_call: .; clone_size: once; j_call: TRBJ1-1; v_call: TRBV9; cdr3_aa: CASSPLGGTEAFF
d_call: TRBD2; clone_size: .; j_call: TRBJ2-3; v_call: TRBV5-1; cdr3_aa: CASSGREGPHPQYF
d_call: .; clone_size: .; j_call: TRBJ1-4; v_call: TRBV7-5; cdr3_aa: CARSRVDEKLFF
d_call: .; clone_size: .; j_call: TRBJ2-7; v_call: TRBV3-1/TRBV3-2; cdr3_aa: CASSLKGTNEQYF
d_call: .; clone_size: few; j_call: TRBJ1-6; v_call: TRBV5-6; cdr3_aa: CASSLGSSYNSPLHF
d_call: .; clone_size: .; j_call: TRBJ1-4; v_call: TRBV25-1; cdr3_aa: CASHPWRFGNEKLFF
d_call: .; clone_size: .; j_call: TRBJ1-4; v_call: TRBV5-5; cdr3_aa: CASSLVTRGSEKLFF
d_call: TRBD2; clone_size: .; j_call: TRBJ2-2; v_call: TRBV7-3; cdr3_aa: CASSSPGLGGTGELFF
d_call: .; clone_size: .; j_call: TRBJ1-6; v_call: TRBV27; cdr3_aa: CASSTGPSPLHF
d_call: .; clone_size: .; j_call: TRBJ2-7; v_call: TRBV28; cdr3_aa: CASSLYDEQYF
d_call: .; clone_size: .; j_call: TRBJ2-7; v_call: TRBV28; cdr3_aa: CASSHPKEWESSYEQYF
d_call: TRBD1; clone_size: .; j_call: TRBJ1-6; v_call: TRBV25-1; cdr3_aa: CASRVPGQNSPLHF
d_call: .; clone_size: .; j_call: TRBJ1-2; v_call: TRBV5-6; cdr3_aa: CASTLRQLANYGYTF
d_call: TRBD1; clone_size: .; j_call: TRBJ1-1; v_call: TRBV27; cdr3_aa: CASSSRQGLNTEAFF
d_call: .; clone_size: few; j_call: TRBJ1-3; v_call: TRBV5-4; cdr3_aa: CASSWTAHSPGNTIYF